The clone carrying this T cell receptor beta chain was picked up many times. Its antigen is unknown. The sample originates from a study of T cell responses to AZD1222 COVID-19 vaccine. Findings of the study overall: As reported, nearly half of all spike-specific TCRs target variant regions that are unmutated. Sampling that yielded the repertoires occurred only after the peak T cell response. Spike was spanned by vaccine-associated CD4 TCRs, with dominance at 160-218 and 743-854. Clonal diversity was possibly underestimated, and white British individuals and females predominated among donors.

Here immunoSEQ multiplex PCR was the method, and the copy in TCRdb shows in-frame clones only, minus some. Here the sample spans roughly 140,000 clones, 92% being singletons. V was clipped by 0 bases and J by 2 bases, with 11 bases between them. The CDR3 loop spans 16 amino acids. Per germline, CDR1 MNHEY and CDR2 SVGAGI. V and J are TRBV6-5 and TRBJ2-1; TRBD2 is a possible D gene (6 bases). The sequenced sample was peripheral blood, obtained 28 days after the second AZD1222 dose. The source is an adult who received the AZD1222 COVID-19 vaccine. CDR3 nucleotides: TGTGCCAGCAGTTACTCTTGGGGGGACCCCTACAATGAGCAGTTCTTC. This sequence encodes CASSYSWGDPYNEQFF.